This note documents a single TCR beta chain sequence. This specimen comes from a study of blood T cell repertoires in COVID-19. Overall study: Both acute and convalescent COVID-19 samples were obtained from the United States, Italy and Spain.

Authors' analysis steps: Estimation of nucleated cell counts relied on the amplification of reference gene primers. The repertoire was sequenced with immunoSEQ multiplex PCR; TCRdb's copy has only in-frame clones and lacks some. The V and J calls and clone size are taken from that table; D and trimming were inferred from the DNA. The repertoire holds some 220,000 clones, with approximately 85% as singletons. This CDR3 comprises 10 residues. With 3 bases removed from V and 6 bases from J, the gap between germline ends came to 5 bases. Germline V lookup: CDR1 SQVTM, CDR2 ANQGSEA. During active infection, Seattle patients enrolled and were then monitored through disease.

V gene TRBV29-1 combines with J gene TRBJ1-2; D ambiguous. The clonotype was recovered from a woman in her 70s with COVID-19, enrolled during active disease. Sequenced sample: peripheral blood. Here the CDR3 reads CSVEEDGYTF. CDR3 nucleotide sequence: TGCAGCGTTGAGGAGGATGGCTACACCTTC. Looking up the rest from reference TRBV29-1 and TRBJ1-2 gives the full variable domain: SAVISQKPSRDICQRGTSLTIQCQVDSQVTMMFWYRQQPGQSLTLIATANQGSEATYESGFVIDKFPISRPNLTFSTLTVSNMSPEDSSIYLCSVEEDGYTFGSGTRLTVV.